This passage covers 9 T cell receptor beta chains from one sample sequenced in a study of cytomegalovirus exposure and HLA in healthy donors. PCR primers comprised 60 Vbeta and 13 Jbeta primers. Here immunoSEQ multiplex PCR was the method, and the copy in TCRdb shows in-frame clones only, minus some. The repertoire holds fewer than 200,000 clones, with roughly 77% as singletons. The specimen sequenced was PBMCs. The receptor source for this set is a woman aged 18-30 years in good health and CMV-seronegative.

The rearrangement uses TRBV7-9 and TRBJ1-2; 7 bases are a match to TRBD1. This CDR3 spans 15 amino acids. Germline CDR1 and CDR2: SEHNR and FQNEAQ (reference sequence). The V segment lost 5 bases and the J segment 0 bases; nucleotides outside the gene matches: 6. The CDR3 sequence is CASSDDRAANYGYTF. CDR3 sequence (DNA): TGTGCCAGCAGCGACGACAGGGCAGCTAACTATGGCTACACCTTC.

V and J are TRBV2 and TRBJ1-6; D possibly corresponds to TRBD1 (5 bases). The CDR3 length is 16 residues. CDR1 SNHLY and CDR2 FYNNEI come from the germline V gene. Trimming took off 4 bases at V and 7 bases at J, with 17 bases between the two ends. CDR3 nucleotide sequence: TGTGCCAGCAGTGTATGGGGACTAACCGAGAATTCACCCCTCCACTTT. Translation: CASSVWGLTENSPLHF.

J is TRBJ2-3 and V is TRBV28, with TRBD2 matching over 12 bases. In germline, CDR1 is MDHEN, CDR2 SYDVKM. The CDR3 has 16 residues. The junction had 12 bases not matched to a gene; V was cut back by 3 bases and J by 11 bases. Here the CDR3 reads CASSFLGTSGPQWQYF. CDR3 nucleotides: TGTGCCAGCAGTTTTTTAGGGACTAGCGGGCCGCAGTGGCAGTATTTT.

CDR3 loop: CASSARYTEAFF. CDR3 nucleotides: TGTGCCAGCAGTGCGAGGTACACTGAAGCTTTCTTT. This chain joins TRBV28 and TRBJ1-1; D is undetermined. V lost 5 bases to trimming and J lost 3 bases, with 7 bases between them. Germline values: CDR1 MDHEN, CDR2 SYDVKM. This CDR3 contains 12 residues.

This clone was seen only a few times. The chain joins TRBV27 to TRBJ2-3; 7 bases map to TRBD2. The length of the CDR3 is 16 residues. Germline loops: CDR1 MNHEY, CDR2 SMNVEV (reference sequence). With 6 bases clipped from V and 4 bases from J, the junction kept 13 bases outside the gene matches. DNA for the CDR3: TGTGCCAGCAGGGACCGACCTAGCGGTCTTCCAGATACGCAGTATTTT. Its translation is CASRDRPSGLPDTQYF.

The chain joins TRBV6-4 to TRBJ2-3, with 10 bases fitting TRBD2. There are 15 residues in the CDR3. CDR1 MRHNA and CDR2 SNTAGT come from the germline V gene. V lost 6 bases and J lost 1; bases outside the gene matches: 4. The CDR3 nucleotides read TGTGCCAGCAGCGCCGGGACTAGCGGCACAGATACGCAGTATTTT. Residues: CASSAGTSGTDTQYF.

The CDR3 protein is CASSFSRDRSYNEQFF. Here the CDR3 DNA reads TGTGCCAGCAGCTTTTCTCGCGACAGGAGCTACAATGAGCAGTTCTTC. The chain carries TRBV11-2 and TRBJ2-1; a possible D gene is TRBD1 (6 bases). V was cut by 3 bases and J by 3 bases, with 15 bases left in between. The CDR3 extends over 16 amino acids. Germline CDR1 and CDR2: SGHAT and FQNNGV.

The CDR3: CASSQRSGTSTGELFF. CDR3 DNA sequence: TGTGCCAGCAGCCAAAGGTCCGGAACTAGTACCGGGGAGCTGTTTTTT. This chain connects TRBV7-8 to TRBJ2-2; perhaps TRBD2 as D (5 bases). CDR1 is SGHVS, CDR2 FQNEAQ, per germline. The CDR3 has 16 amino acids. V was clipped by 5 bases and J by 5 bases, with 18 bases between them.

The J gene is TRBJ2-3, the V gene TRBV7-9, with 8 nucleotides matching TRBD1. This CDR3 comprises 14 residues. The germline CDR1 and CDR2 sequences are SEHNR and FQNEAQ (reference sequence). V lost 3 bases to trimming and J lost 6 bases; unmatched junction nucleotides: 5. The CDR3 reads CASSFRQGKDTQYF. The CDR3 bases are TGTGCCAGCAGCTTCCGACAGGGGAAGGATACGCAGTATTTT.